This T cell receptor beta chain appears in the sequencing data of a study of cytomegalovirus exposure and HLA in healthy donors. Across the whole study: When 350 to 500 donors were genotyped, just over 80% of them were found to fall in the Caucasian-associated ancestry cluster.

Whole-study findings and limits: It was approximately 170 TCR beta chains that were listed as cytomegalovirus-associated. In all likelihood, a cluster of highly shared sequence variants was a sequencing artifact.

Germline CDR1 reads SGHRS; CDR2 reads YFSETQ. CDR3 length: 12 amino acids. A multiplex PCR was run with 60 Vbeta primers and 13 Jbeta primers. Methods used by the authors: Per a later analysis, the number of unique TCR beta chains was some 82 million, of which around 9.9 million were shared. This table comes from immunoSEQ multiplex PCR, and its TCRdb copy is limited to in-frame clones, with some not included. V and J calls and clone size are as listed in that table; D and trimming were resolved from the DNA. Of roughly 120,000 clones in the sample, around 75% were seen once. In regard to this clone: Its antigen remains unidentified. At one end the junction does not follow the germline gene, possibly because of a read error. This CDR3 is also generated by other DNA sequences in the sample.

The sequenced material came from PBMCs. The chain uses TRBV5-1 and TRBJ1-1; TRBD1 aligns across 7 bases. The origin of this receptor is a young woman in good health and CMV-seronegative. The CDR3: CASRIQGTEAFF. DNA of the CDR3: TGCGCAAGCAGAATACAGGGGACTGAAGCTTTCTTT.